This T cell receptor (beta chain) appears in the sequencing data of a study of regulatory T cells in long-lasting Graves disease (dated by TCRdb to about 2021). Broadly, across the study: Persistent Graves' disease meant more than 5 years of antithyroid drug treatment with TSH receptor autoantibodies that stayed positive. Persistent Graves' disease patients were compared with newly diagnosed Graves' disease patients by peripheral blood TCR sequencing and RNA sequencing. The study was conducted in China and was registered as a clinical trial. A total of around 35 samples underwent TCR sequencing, from about 13 patients with persistent Graves' disease and around 20 patients with newly diagnosed Graves' disease. Persistent Graves' disease patients in the clinical cohort had taken antithyroid drugs for approximately 9.5 years on average. Points the paper makes about the study in general: As a limitation, the authors acknowledged that the small sample size may reduce accuracy. Preferential use of TRBV28, TRBJ1-2 and TRBJ2-5 was observed in persistent disease, whereas TRBV20-1 and TRBJ2-1 were favored in newly diagnosed disease. Compared with newly diagnosed patients, patients with persistent Graves' disease had lower TCR Shannon entropy and fewer highly expanded clones, which suggests clonal expansion. Sequencing and analysis were restricted to the TCR beta chain. More public clonotypes were shared among persistent patients (under 3,000) than among newly diagnosed patients (approximately 930). Peripheral blood alone was examined, since thyroid tissue, which constituted the primary lesion, could not be accessed.

In the case of this clonotype: The antigen this receptor binds is unknown. No much larger clone is present one base from it, and per-base qualities are unavailable.

The library was built by means of multiplex PCR. TCRdb lists the instrument as Illumina HiSeq 4000. CDR3 regions were amplified by Arm-PCR with iRepertoire HTBI primers to construct TCR beta libraries. Before sequencing, the PCR products went through gel purification. The authors' analysis ran thus. Gene usage analysis of CDR3 amino acid clonotypes used the approximately 62 TRBV and approximately 13 TRBJ segments found across samples. COPE and FqMerger were used to merge the filtered high-quality paired reads into contigs. BLAST was used to align contigs to the IMGT TRBV, TRBD and TRBJ reference genes, and CDR3 was defined following IMGT. Any clonotype with a frequency above 0.1% was counted as a highly expanded clone. Repertoire diversity was measured by Shannon entropy, and V-J evenness by the Gini coefficient. Clonotypes shared by more than one individual were considered public. Starting from the raw public reads, TCRdb applied fastp trimming at Q25, assembled clones with MiXCR and retained in-frame beta chains. Rows are combined by CDR3 protein, so each entry shows the most common genes and DNA. The V and J calls, along with clone size, are taken from TCRdb and not from the paper's own processing. In all, the sample holds 650,000 to 850,000 distinct CDR3 sequences, and about 30% of those were seen once. The ten largest clones add up to around 42% of the sample.

The sample's time point label is to be understood as: persistent/refractory GD, antithyroid drugs over 5 years with positive TRAb. For both TCR sequencing and RNA sequencing, RNA was extracted from PBMCs in TRIzol. The diagnosis of Graves' disease was made according to American Thyroid Association guidelines. Patients were recruited from an endocrinology department in Xi'an, China. Each patient gave around 9.2 milliliters of peripheral blood, collected in an EDTA anticoagulant tube. Ficoll Paque Plus density gradient separation was used to isolate PBMCs, and no further T cell sorting was performed. An Agilent 2100 Bioanalyzer and agarose gel were used to check RNA quality, while a NanoDrop 2000 measured RNA concentration. The CDR3 goes from the cysteine to the phenylalanine over 14 residues. Solely the CDR3 DNA is kept, with 42 bases framed from the first base. V lost 7 bases and J lost 6 bases, and the count of bases not matched to a germline gene is 10. The germline V gene specifies SQVTM as CDR1 and ANQGSEA as CDR2.

This specimen consisted of peripheral blood mononuclear cells (PBMCs), obtained when the disease was refractory, from a patient treated with antithyroid drugs. The clonotype comes from a female donor with Graves disease. The receptor chain draws on TRBV29-1 and TRBJ2-1; a stretch of 9 junction bases matches TRBD2. The CDR3: CSGISGSRLNEQFF. The base sequence is TGCAGCGGAATTAGCGGGAGTAGACTCAATGAGCAGTTCTTC.